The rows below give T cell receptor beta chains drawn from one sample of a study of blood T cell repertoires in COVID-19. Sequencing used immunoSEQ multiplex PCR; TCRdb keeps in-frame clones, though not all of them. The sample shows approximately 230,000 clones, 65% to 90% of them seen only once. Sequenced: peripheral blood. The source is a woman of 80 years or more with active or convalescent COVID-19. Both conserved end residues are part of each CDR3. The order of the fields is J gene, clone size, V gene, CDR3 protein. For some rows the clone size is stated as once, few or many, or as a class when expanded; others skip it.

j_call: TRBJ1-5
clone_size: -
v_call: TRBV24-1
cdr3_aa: CATSDFRGTQPQHF

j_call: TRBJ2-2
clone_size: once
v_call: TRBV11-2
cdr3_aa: CASSKFHRSSVDTGELFF

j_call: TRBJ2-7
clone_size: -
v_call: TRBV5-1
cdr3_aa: CASSLGSGWYF

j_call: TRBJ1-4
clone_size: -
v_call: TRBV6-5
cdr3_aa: CASSGGNEKLFF

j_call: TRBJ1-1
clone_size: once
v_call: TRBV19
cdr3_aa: CASSIGTEGTEAFF

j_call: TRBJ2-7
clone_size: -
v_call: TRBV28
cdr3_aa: CASSLGQTTYEQYF

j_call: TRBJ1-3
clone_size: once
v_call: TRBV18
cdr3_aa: CASSRDRQTGNTIYF

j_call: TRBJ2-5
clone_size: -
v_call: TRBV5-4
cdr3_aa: CASSRTGEEETQYF

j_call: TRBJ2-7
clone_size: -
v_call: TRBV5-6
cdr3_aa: CASSLYFSYEQYF

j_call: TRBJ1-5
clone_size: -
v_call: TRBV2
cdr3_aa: CASSARQGNQPQHF

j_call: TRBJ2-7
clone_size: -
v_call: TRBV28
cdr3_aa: CASSPLGINQGAGEQYF

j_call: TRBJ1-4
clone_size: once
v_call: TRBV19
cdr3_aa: CASSHALLGEKLFF

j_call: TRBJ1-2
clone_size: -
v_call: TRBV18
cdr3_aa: CASSPSTGNNYGYTF

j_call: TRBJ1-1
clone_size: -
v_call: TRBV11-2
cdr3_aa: CASSLALATEAFF

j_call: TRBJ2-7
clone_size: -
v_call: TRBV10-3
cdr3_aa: CAISGDRGINYEQYF

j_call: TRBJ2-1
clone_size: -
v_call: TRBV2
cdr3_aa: CASSGDRGTYNEQFF

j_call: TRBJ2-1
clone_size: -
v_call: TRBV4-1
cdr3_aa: CASSQDPYLNEQFF

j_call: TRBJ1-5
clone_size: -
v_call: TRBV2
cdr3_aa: CASSGSTSDQPQHF

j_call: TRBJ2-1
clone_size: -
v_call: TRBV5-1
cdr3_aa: CASSPWTSGSANEQFF

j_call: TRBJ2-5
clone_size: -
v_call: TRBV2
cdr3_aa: CASSEGGTNQETQYF

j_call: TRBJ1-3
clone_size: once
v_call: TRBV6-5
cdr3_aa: CASSYSAAGNTIYF

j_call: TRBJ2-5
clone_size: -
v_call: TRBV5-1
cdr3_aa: CASSSTSGTKETQYF

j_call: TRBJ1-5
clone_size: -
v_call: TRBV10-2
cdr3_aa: CASSPGTGRAQPQHF